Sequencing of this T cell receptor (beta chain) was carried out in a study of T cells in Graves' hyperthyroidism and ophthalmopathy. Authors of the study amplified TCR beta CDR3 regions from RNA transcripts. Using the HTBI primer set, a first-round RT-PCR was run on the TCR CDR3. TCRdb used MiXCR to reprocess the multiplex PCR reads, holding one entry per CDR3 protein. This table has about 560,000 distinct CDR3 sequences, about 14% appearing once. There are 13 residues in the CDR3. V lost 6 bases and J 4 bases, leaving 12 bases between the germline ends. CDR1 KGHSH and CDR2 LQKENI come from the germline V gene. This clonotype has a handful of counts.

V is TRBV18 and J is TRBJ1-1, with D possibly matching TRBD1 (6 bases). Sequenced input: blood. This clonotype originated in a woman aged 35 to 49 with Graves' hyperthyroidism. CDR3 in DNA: TGTGCCAGCTCGCCCCAGGGGAGCACTGAAGCTTTCTTT. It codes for CASSPQGSTEAFF.